These T cell receptor beta chains were read from a single sample in a study of CD8 T cells in Susac syndrome. In TCRdb, the immunoSEQ multiplex PCR reads were re-called with MiXCR into one record per CDR3 protein. The sample holds some 180,000 distinct CDR3 sequences, roughly 94% seen once. Material for sequencing was CD4+ T cells from PBMCs. These receptors all come from a human donor with Susac syndrome. Both conserved end residues are part of each CDR3. The order of the fields is CDR3 DNA, CDR3 protein, D gene, clone size, V gene, J gene. The D gene is left open where the match is weak. Expanded clones get a size class; other rows say once, few or many, or leave the size out.

TGCGCCAGCAGCCAACAGACAGGGAGAGGAGAAGCTTTCTTT	CASSQQTGRGEAFF	TRBD1	few	TRBV4-1	TRBJ1-1
TGCAGTGCTAAAAAAGCGGGTGATTACAATGAGCAGTTCTTC	CSAKKAGDYNEQFF	NA	NA	TRBV20-1	TRBJ2-1
TGTGCCAGCAGCTTAAGGTCCCCGAGCACTGAAGCTTTCTTT	CASSLRSPSTEAFF	NA	NA	TRBV7-6	TRBJ1-1
TGCAGTTCAACTACCGGGACAGGGTCGCCCGAGACCCAGTACTTC	CSSTTGTGSPETQYF	TRBD1	NA	TRBV20-1	TRBJ2-5
TGTGCCACCAGTGCGTCCCTACAAACAGATACGCAGTATTTT	CATSASLQTDTQYF	NA	NA	TRBV24-1	TRBJ2-3
TGTGCCAGCAGCCACCGGGACATGGCGGATCTTAGGACCGGGGAGCTGTTTTTT	CASSHRDMADLRTGELFF	NA	NA	TRBV11-2	TRBJ2-2
TGCGCCAGCAGCAGTCCAGTCCGAGGTCAGCCCCAGCATTTT	CASSSPVRGQPQHF	NA	NA	TRBV4-1	TRBJ1-5
TGTGCCAGCAGGCAAGTTGGCAACACTGAAGCTTTCTTT	CASRQVGNTEAFF	NA	NA	TRBV14	TRBJ1-1
TGTGCCAGCAGCCAGGACAGAGGGTCTTACAATGAGCAGTTCTTC	CASSQDRGSYNEQFF	NA	few	TRBV12-3/TRBV12-4	TRBJ2-1
TGTGCCACCAGCAGAGATCGGGACCAGGGCCGGGAGACCCAGTACTTC	CATSRDRDQGRETQYF	NA	NA	TRBV15	TRBJ2-5
TGCGCCAGCAGCTTAGCGGGGGACGGCTACAATGAGCAGTTCTTC	CASSLAGDGYNEQFF	TRBD2	NA	TRBV5-1	TRBJ2-1
TGTGCCAGCACCTCCAACAGGGACTTGGGAAACACCATATATTTT	CASTSNRDLGNTIYF	NA	NA	TRBV3-1	TRBJ1-3
TGCAGTGCTACGGGACCCCGCAGGGGTACTGAAGCTTTCTTT	CSATGPRRGTEAFF	NA	NA	TRBV20-1	TRBJ1-1
TGTGCCAGCAGAGGACAGGGACTTAATTCGGCCCTCCACTTT	CASRGQGLNSALHF	TRBD1	once	TRBV6-5	TRBJ1-6
TGTGCCAGCAGCCAGCTGGGGACAGGGGGACCTGTGGGCGAGCAGTACTTC	CASSQLGTGGPVGEQYF	TRBD1	NA	TRBV3-1	TRBJ2-7
TGCAGCACAAAGGGGGGGGGCCAGAAGGCCTACGAGCAGTACTTC	CSTKGGGQKAYEQYF	NA	NA	TRBV29-1	TRBJ2-7
TGTGCCAGCAGTTCCCGGCGGGGGAACACTGAAGCTTTCTTT	CASSSRRGNTEAFF	NA	NA	TRBV12-3/TRBV12-4	TRBJ1-1
TGTGCCAGCAGTTACGGCGACAGAGGGGAGACCCAGTACTTC	CASSYGDRGETQYF	NA	NA	TRBV6-5	TRBJ2-5
TGTGCCAGCAGCTCAAGACTAGCGGGGAGCACAGATACGCAGTATTTT	CASSSRLAGSTDTQYF	TRBD2	NA	TRBV7-2	TRBJ2-3
TGTGCCAGCAGTTTAGTACAGGCACAGAACACTGAAGCTTTCTTT	CASSLVQAQNTEAFF	NA	NA	TRBV28	TRBJ1-1
TGCAGTGCTAGAGCCGGCAGGGGGGGATCAGCCCAGCATTTT	CSARAGRGGSAQHF	TRBD1	NA	TRBV20-1	TRBJ1-5
TGTGCCAGCAGCAATCCCCGTGCTCAGACAGGGGTCCCTTCCTACGAGCAGTACTTC	CASSNPRAQTGVPSYEQYF	NA	NA	TRBV21-1	TRBJ2-7
TGCGCCAGCAGCTTTGGCACTAGCGGGATTTTCAATGAGCAGTTCTTC	CASSFGTSGIFNEQFF	TRBD2	NA	TRBV5-1	TRBJ2-1
TGTGCCAGCAGCCATGCGGGAGTTTCGCCAGATACGCAGTATTTT	CASSHAGVSPDTQYF	TRBD2	NA	TRBV3-1	TRBJ2-3
TGCGCCAGCAGCCTGGGGGGGACAGATACTTACGAGCAGTACTTC	CASSLGGTDTYEQYF	NA	NA	TRBV5-1	TRBJ2-7
TGCAGTGCTAGAGGCGAAACCACAGATACGCAGTATTTT	CSARGETTDTQYF	NA	NA	TRBV20-1	TRBJ2-3
TGTGCCAGCAGTTACGGGGTCAGAGAATTCTCTGGGGCCAACGTCCTGACTTTC	CASSYGVREFSGANVLTF	NA	NA	TRBV6-5	TRBJ2-6
TGTGCCAGCAGTATAACTAGCGGGAATGGCAAAAACATTCAGTACTTC	CASSITSGNGKNIQYF	TRBD2	NA	TRBV28	TRBJ2-4
TGTGCCAGCAGCTTCCTTATTAGCGACACTGAAGCTTTCTTT	CASSFLISDTEAFF	NA	once	TRBV7-9	TRBJ1-1
TGCAGTGCTAGCGGGACCAATTTCTACAATGAGCAGTTCTTC	CSASGTNFYNEQFF	NA	NA	TRBV20-1	TRBJ2-1
TGTGCCAGCAGTCGGGAGCCCGGGGAGCTGTTTTTT	CASSREPGELFF	NA	NA	TRBV6-5	TRBJ2-2
TGTGCCAGCAGCTTGGGCCCTAGCGGGGGTTACAATGAGCAGTTCTTC	CASSLGPSGGYNEQFF	TRBD2	once	TRBV7-2	TRBJ2-1
TGTGCCATCAGTGAGTCATCGGCAGACGGCTACACCTTC	CAISESSADGYTF	NA	NA	TRBV10-3	TRBJ1-2
TGCAGTGCTGTGCGGGAGACGTCCTACGAGCAGTACTTC	CSAVRETSYEQYF	TRBD2	once	TRBV20-1	TRBJ2-7
TGTGCCAGCAGTTTGGTTGGGGGTCATCAGCCCCAGCATTTT	CASSLVGGHQPQHF	NA	NA	TRBV12-3/TRBV12-4	TRBJ1-5
TGTGCCAGCAGCCAAGACATAGGAGAGACCCAGTACTTC	CASSQDIGETQYF	NA	NA	TRBV7-9	TRBJ2-5
TGCAGTGCTAGAGTTGGGACAGGGGGCCGCTACACCTTC	CSARVGTGGRYTF	TRBD1	NA	TRBV20-1	TRBJ1-2
TGTGCCAGCAAACGACTAGCGGGAGTGAGTTTGAAGACCCAGTACTTC	CASKRLAGVSLKTQYF	TRBD2	NA	TRBV2	TRBJ2-5